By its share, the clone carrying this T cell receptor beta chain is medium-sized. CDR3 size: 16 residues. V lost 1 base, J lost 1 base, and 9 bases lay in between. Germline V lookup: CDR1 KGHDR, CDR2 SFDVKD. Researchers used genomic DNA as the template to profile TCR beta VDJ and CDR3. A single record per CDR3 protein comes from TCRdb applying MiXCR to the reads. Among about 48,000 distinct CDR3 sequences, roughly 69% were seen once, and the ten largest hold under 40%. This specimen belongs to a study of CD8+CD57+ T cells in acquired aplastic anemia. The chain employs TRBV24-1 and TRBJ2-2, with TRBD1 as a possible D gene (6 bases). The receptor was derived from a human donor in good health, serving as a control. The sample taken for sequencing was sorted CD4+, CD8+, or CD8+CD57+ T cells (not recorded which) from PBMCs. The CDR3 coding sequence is TGTGCCACCAGTGATTTTCGGGACAAGAACACCGGGGAGCTGTTTTTT. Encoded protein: CATSDFRDKNTGELFF.